Listed here are 5 T cell receptor beta chains from one sample, sequenced in a study of T cell responses to AZD1222 COVID-19 vaccine. Some clones are missing from TCRdb's copy, which holds only in-frame ones; the method was immunoSEQ multiplex PCR. The data hold about 120,000 clones, with around 86% observed a single time. The sequencing used peripheral blood, collected on day 0 of AZD1222 vaccination. Every receptor here comes from an adult in good health.

The chain has TRBV5-4 and TRBJ2-5; 8 bases agree with TRBD1. Germline values: CDR1 SGHNT, CDR2 YYREEE (reference sequence). With 4 bases clipped from V and 5 bases from J, the junction kept 13 bases outside the gene matches. The CDR3 extends over 16 amino acids. This CDR3 reads CASSGIPGQVMETQYF. The CDR3 nucleotides are TGTGCCAGCAGCGGTATTCCGGGACAGGTTATGGAGACCCAGTACTTC. Using reference TRBV5-4 and TRBJ2-5 for the parts outside the CDR3, the full variable domain is ETGVTQSPTHLIKTRGQQVTLRCSSQSGHNTVSWYQQALGQGPQFIFQYYREEENGRGNFPPRFSGLQFPNYSSELNVNALELDDSALYLCASSGIPGQVMETQYFGPGTRLLVL.

V is TRBV5-4 and J is TRBJ1-3; possibly TRBD1 for D (5 bases). CDR1 and CDR2 (germline): SGHNT, YYREEE (reference sequence). CDR3 size: 16 residues. V was shortened by 1 base and J by 2 bases, with 13 bases between the two germline ends. The CDR3: CASSLMSQGTGNTIYF. CDR3 sequence (DNA): TGTGCCAGCAGCTTGATGTCTCAGGGAACTGGAAACACCATATATTTT.

The chain couples TRBV18 to TRBJ2-1; TRBD2 aligns across 13 bases. Losses at the gene ends were 3 bases for V and 5 bases for J; bases not matched to a gene: 7. Per the germline V gene, CDR1 is KGHSH and CDR2 is LQKENI. The CDR3 contains 17 residues. The CDR3, as DNA: TGTGCCAGCTCACCTTCCGGGACTAGCGGGGAAGACAATGAGCAGTTCTTC. Encoded protein: CASSPSGTSGEDNEQFF.

This clone appeared a few times. This chain joins TRBV10-3 and TRBJ1-3, with D unclear. The CDR3 is 13 residues long. V was clipped by 11 bases and J by 4 bases, with 15 bases between them. The germline V gene has CDR1 ENHRY and CDR2 SYGVKD. The CDR3 DNA follows: TGTGCCGCCCGAGAAGTACTAGGAAACACCATATATTTT. Protein sequence: CAAREVLGNTIYF.

Only one count was recorded for this clone. This chain links TRBV6-2 or TRBV6-3 with TRBJ2-3; no definite D call. This CDR3 spans 14 amino acids. V was trimmed by 5 bases and J by 3 bases, leaving 12 bases between them. Per the germline V gene, CDR1 is MNHEY and CDR2 is SVGEGT. In DNA form, the CDR3 reads TGTGCCAGCAGTCCGGAATTTGGTACAGATACGCAGTATTTT. Encoded protein: CASSPEFGTDTQYF.